Listed here are 3 T cell receptor beta chains from one sample, sequenced in a study of a mutant IDH1 vaccine in newly diagnosed glioma. Time point reported: baseline, week 1 (first vaccination visit). As to treatment: pre-vaccination baseline after standard-of-care therapy. TCRdb's table, derived via immunoSEQ multiplex PCR, lists solely in-frame clones and lacks some. The data contain about 70,000 clones, about four fifths of them seen just once; the ten biggest clones take up approximately 4.5%. The sample here was peripheral blood mononuclear cells (PBMCs), taken from a glioma patient treated with radiotherapy, temozolomide or both. The receptors derive from a woman under 30 with glioma. Some clones in this sample may be carry-over from other donors' samples.

V usage is TRBV7-9 and J usage is TRBJ2-7; 7 positions match TRBD1. V was clipped by 5 bases and J by 1 base; unmatched bases: 11. Germline V gives CDR1 SEHNR, CDR2 FQNEAQ (reference sequence). The CDR3 is made up of 16 amino acids. The DNA for the CDR3 is TGTGCCAGCAGCCCGCCTCTGAACAGGGGTTCCTACGAGCAGTACTTC. Amino acids: CASSPPLNRGSYEQYF.

Notes on this clone: The sample has other DNA sequences that encode this CDR3 too. This chain's CDR3 is CASSLEGNTEAFF. DNA for the CDR3: TGTGCCAGCAGCTTAGAGGGAAACACTGAAGCTTTCTTT. The V and J genes are TRBV7-2 and TRBJ1-1, with D unclear. There are 13 residues in the CDR3. CDR1 SGHTA and CDR2 FQGNSA come from the germline V gene. Trimming pared 1 base from V and 2 bases from J, leaving 5 bases between.

CDR3 amino acids: CASSSTGTAPYEQYF. Written as DNA, the CDR3 is TGCGCCAGCAGTTCTACCGGGACAGCGCCCTACGAGCAGTACTTC. This chain joins TRBV10-2 and TRBJ2-7, with 7 bases aligning to TRBD1. The CDR3 totals 15 residues. The ends lost 5 bases at V and 2 bases at J; junction bases unmatched: 9. Germline V CDR1 and CDR2: WSHSY, SAAADI.